These T cell receptor beta chains were read from a single sample in a study of early T cells in non-severe SARS-CoV-2 infection. One entry per CDR3 protein, called by TCRdb with MiXCR from the 5' RACE reads. Among approximately 99,000 distinct CDR3 sequences, around 10% were seen once, and the ten largest hold around 3%. The sample consisted of whole blood. These TCRs come from an adult who was a healthcare worker with PCR-confirmed SARS-CoV-2 infection or an uninfected control (not recorded which). Both conserved end residues are part of each CDR3. The D gene is left open where the match is weak. Rows may omit the clone size; those that give it use once, few, many or a size class.

D gene	V gene	clone size	J gene	CDR3 DNA	CDR3 protein
NA	TRBV5-1	many	TRBJ1-4	TGCGCCAGCAGCTCATCCGCAGGGAGTAATGAAAAACTGTTTTTT	CASSSSAGSNEKLFF
NA	TRBV20-1	many	TRBJ1-1	TGCAGTGCCCCACTCCGGGACACTATATTGAACACTGAAGCTTTCTTT	CSAPLRDTILNTEAFF
NA	TRBV28	NA	TRBJ2-3	TGTGCCAGCAGTTTTGACCGATACACAGATACGCAGTATTTT	CASSFDRYTDTQYF
NA	TRBV12-3/TRBV12-4	many	TRBJ2-7	TGTGCCAGCAATCCACGCCCCGGGCCCTCCGAGCAGTACTTC	CASNPRPGPSEQYF
TRBD2	TRBV5-1	many	TRBJ2-2	TGCGCCAGCGGGAGCGGGGAAAACACCGGGGAGCTGTTTTTT	CASGSGENTGELFF
NA	TRBV6-6	NA	TRBJ1-5	TGTGCCAGCACCCCCCGGGGGCAGTATCAGCCCCAGCATTTT	CASTPRGQYQPQHF
NA	TRBV28	many	TRBJ1-2	TGTGCCAGCAGTGTCGCTCGGAGTCGCAACTATGGCTACACCTTC	CASSVARSRNYGYTF
TRBD1	TRBV28	many	TRBJ1-1	TGTGCCAGCAGCCAAAGACAGGGGGGGAACACTGAAGTTTTCTTT	CASSQRQGGNTEVFF
TRBD1	TRBV2	many	TRBJ1-5	TGTGCCAGCAGTTACCGGGACAGCTACAATCAGCCCCAGCATTTT	CASSYRDSYNQPQHF
TRBD1	TRBV11-1	NA	TRBJ2-1	TGTGCCAGCAGTTACGATCTACAGGGGGCAGACAATGAGCAGTTCTTC	CASSYDLQGADNEQFF
TRBD2	TRBV5-6	NA	TRBJ2-2	TGTGCCAGCAGCCGACTAGCGGGGGTCACCGGGGAGCTGTTTTTT	CASSRLAGVTGELFF
NA	TRBV10-3	few	TRBJ1-1	TGTGCCATCCTAAACGGTATAGCGAACACTGAAGCTTTCTTT	CAILNGIANTEAFF
TRBD2	TRBV20-1	few	TRBJ2-5	TGCAGTGCTGGCAGACTAGCCAAGGAGACCCAGTACTTC	CSAGRLAKETQYF
NA	TRBV7-8	many	TRBJ2-3	TGTGCCAGCAGTATGGGGAGCGGCCCAGATACGCAGTATTTT	CASSMGSGPDTQYF
NA	TRBV20-1	NA	TRBJ2-7	TGCAGCGCCCACAGCTCCTACGAGCAGTACTTC	CSAHSSYEQYF
TRBD1	TRBV29-1	many	TRBJ2-3	TGCAGCGTCTTTGGACAGGGGGGGTGGACAGATACGCAGTATTTT	CSVFGQGGWTDTQYF
TRBD1	TRBV20-1	NA	TRBJ1-6	TGCAGTGCGAGGGGGACAGTCTATAATTCACCCCTCCACTTT	CSARGTVYNSPLHF
NA	TRBV2	few	TRBJ2-5	TGTGCCAGCAGTGAAGCGGGGAGTGGGGTCCTTGGAGAGACCCAGTACTTC	CASSEAGSGVLGETQYF
NA	TRBV7-8	many	TRBJ1-1	TGTGCCAGCAGCTTAGGGGGGAAGGGCACTGAAGCTTTCTTT	CASSLGGKGTEAFF
TRBD1	TRBV29-1	few	TRBJ2-7	TGCAGCGTTGTACAGGGGGAATACGAGCAGTACTTC	CSVVQGEYEQYF
NA	TRBV20-1	few	TRBJ2-7	TGCAGTGCTAGAGTAAGGGAGCAGTACTTC	CSARVREQYF
TRBD1	TRBV7-9	few	TRBJ2-6	TGTGCCAGCAGCCCTGGGACAGGGGCTTCCTCTGGGGCCAACGTCCTGACTTTC	CASSPGTGASSGANVLTF
NA	TRBV6-2/TRBV6-3	few	TRBJ1-6	TGTGCCAGCAGTTACCCCGGGACACCTAATTCACCCCTCCACTTT	CASSYPGTPNSPLHF
NA	TRBV11-2	NA	TRBJ2-3	TGTGCCAGCAGCTTCGGGGGGCCGAGGGATACGCAGTATTTT	CASSFGGPRDTQYF
TRBD1	TRBV29-1	once	TRBJ1-5	TGCAGCGTGATGGGGACAGTCGGGCAGCCCCAGCATTTT	CSVMGTVGQPQHF
TRBD1	TRBV20-1	many	TRBJ2-5	TGCAGTGCTCTAACAGGGGGGATTGAGACCCAGTACTTC	CSALTGGIETQYF
TRBD1	TRBV28	many	TRBJ1-1	TGTGCCAGCAGTTTCTTGGGGACAGGGAACACTGAAGCTTTCTTT	CASSFLGTGNTEAFF
NA	TRBV20-1	many	TRBJ1-1	TGCAGTGCTAGAGAGGGGGGCACTGAAGCTTTCTTT	CSAREGGTEAFF
TRBD1	TRBV27	few	TRBJ2-6	TGTGCCAGCAGTTTATTTGGGACAGGGTACGGGGCCAACGTCCTGACTTTC	CASSLFGTGYGANVLTF
TRBD1	TRBV11-2	many	TRBJ2-1	TGTGCCAGCAGCTTCAGACAGGGGATATCCTACAATGAGCAGTTCTTC	CASSFRQGISYNEQFF
TRBD2	TRBV11-1	few	TRBJ2-7	TGTGCCAGCAGCCTACAGAGAAGCGGGAGGCAAGACGAGCAGTACTTC	CASSLQRSGRQDEQYF
NA	TRBV21-1	few	TRBJ2-7	TGTGCCAGCAGCAAAGGGGAACAGAAAAATTACGAGCAGTACTTC	CASSKGEQKNYEQYF
NA	TRBV2	NA	TRBJ2-7	TGTGCCAGCATGACAGACCCTTTGACCTACGAGCAGTACTTC	CASMTDPLTYEQYF
TRBD1	TRBV29-1	NA	TRBJ2-7	TGCAGCGCTAGGGACAGGGAGCAGTACTTC	CSARDREQYF
NA	TRBV29-1	few	TRBJ1-1	TGCAGCGTTGGGTATACGGGGCTTAAGTTTCAGCAGGCTTTCTTT	CSVGYTGLKFQQAFF
NA	TRBV27	few	TRBJ1-5	TGTGCCAGCAGTGTCCGGAACAGTGATTATAGCAATCAGCCCCAGCATTTT	CASSVRNSDYSNQPQHF
NA	TRBV19	NA	TRBJ1-5	TGTGCCAGTAGTCACAACAGGGACGGGAGCAATCAGCCCCAGCATTTT	CASSHNRDGSNQPQHF
NA	TRBV3-1	few	TRBJ2-3	TGTGTCAGCAGCGGCAGGGGCACAGATACGCAGTATTTT	CVSSGRGTDTQYF
NA	TRBV5-1	NA	TRBJ2-7	TGCGCCAGCAGCCCCCGGGGGGCACGAAATAACGACGAGCAGTACTTC	CASSPRGARNNDEQYF
NA	TRBV6-1	many	TRBJ1-2	TGTGCCAGCAGTGCCGGCGGCCCCTATGGCTACACCTTC	CASSAGGPYGYTF
TRBD1	TRBV14	few	TRBJ2-1	TGTGCCAGCAGCCAGGACAGGGTCCCCTACAATGAGCAGTTCTTC	CASSQDRVPYNEQFF
NA	TRBV12-3/TRBV12-4	few	TRBJ1-5	TGTGCCAGCAGTCCAGACAGAGTTGATCAGCCCCAGCATTTT	CASSPDRVDQPQHF
NA	TRBV7-9	NA	TRBJ1-2	TGTGCCAGCAGCTTAGCGCAGAGAGATGGCTACACCTTC	CASSLAQRDGYTF
NA	TRBV12-3/TRBV12-4	many	TRBJ1-1	TGTGCCAGCATCGAGGGCATTGGGAACACTGAAGCTTTCTTT	CASIEGIGNTEAFF
NA	TRBV11-2	NA	TRBJ2-5	TGTGCCAGCAGTATTGGACAGTTCCAAGAGACCCAGTACTTC	CASSIGQFQETQYF
NA	TRBV5-1	many	TRBJ2-1	TGCGCCAGCAGTGGTCAGGGGATTTACAATGAGCAGTTCTTC	CASSGQGIYNEQFF
NA	TRBV6-1	NA	TRBJ2-2	TGTGCCAGCAAGAAGGGCGGGCTTGCGAACACCGGGGAGCTGTTTTTT	CASKKGGLANTGELFF
TRBD1	TRBV9	NA	TRBJ2-7	TGTGCCAGCAGCGTAGGGGCAGGGGGAACCTACGAGCAGTACTTC	CASSVGAGGTYEQYF
TRBD2	TRBV27	many	TRBJ2-1	TGTGCCAGCAGCCCAGCGGGAGGGAGGTACAATGAGCAGTTCTTC	CASSPAGGRYNEQFF
TRBD2	TRBV4-1	NA	TRBJ2-7	TGCGCCAGCAGCCAAGGTTCTAGCGGGAGGGCCGCCGAGCAGTACTTC	CASSQGSSGRAAEQYF
NA	TRBV5-1	few	TRBJ2-3	TGCGCCAGCAGCTTGGCCTTCGATGGGCTCACAGATACGCAGTATTTT	CASSLAFDGLTDTQYF
NA	TRBV29-1	many	TRBJ2-5	TGCAGCGTTGAAGATCCCGGACGTGAGGAGACCCAGTACTTC	CSVEDPGREETQYF
NA	TRBV29-1	many	TRBJ2-7	TGCAGCGTCGCGGACAAGACGTTTTTCTACGAGCAGTACTTC	CSVADKTFFYEQYF
NA	TRBV28	many	TRBJ1-1	TGTGCCAGCAGCCGTGACCCCGTGAACACTGAAGCTTTCTTT	CASSRDPVNTEAFF
TRBD2	TRBV12-3/TRBV12-4	many	TRBJ2-3	TGTGCCAGCAGTTCCTTAGCGGGGGGCACAGATACGCAGTATTTT	CASSSLAGGTDTQYF
NA	TRBV11-2	many	TRBJ2-1	TGTGCCAGCAGCTTACTCGGCGTGGGGAAGGCCTACAATGAGCAGTTCTTC	CASSLLGVGKAYNEQFF